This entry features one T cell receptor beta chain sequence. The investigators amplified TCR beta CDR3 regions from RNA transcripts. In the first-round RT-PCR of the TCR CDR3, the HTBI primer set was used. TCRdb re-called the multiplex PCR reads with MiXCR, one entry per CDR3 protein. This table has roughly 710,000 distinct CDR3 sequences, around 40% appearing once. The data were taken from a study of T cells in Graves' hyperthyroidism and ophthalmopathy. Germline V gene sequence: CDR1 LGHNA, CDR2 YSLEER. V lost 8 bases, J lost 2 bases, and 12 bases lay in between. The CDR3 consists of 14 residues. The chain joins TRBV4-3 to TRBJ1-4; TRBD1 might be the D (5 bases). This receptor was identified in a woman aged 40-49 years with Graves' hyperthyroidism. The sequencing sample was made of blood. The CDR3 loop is CASRGISTNEKLFF. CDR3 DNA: TGCGCCAGCCGGGGGATCTCCACTAATGAAAAACTGTTTTTT.